This T cell receptor (beta chain) was captured in a study of blood T cells in healthy people across ages. A second about 7 to 12 cycle PCR used barcoded and J-beta primers. MiXCR was run by TCRdb on the 5' RACE reads, yielding one entry per CDR3 protein. This sample has some 1.4 million distinct CDR3 sequences, with roughly 45% found just once. This CDR3 contains 16 residues. Per the germline V gene, CDR1 is GTSNPN and CDR2 is SVGIG (reference sequence). A few counts support this clonotype. A read error is possible here, since a much larger clone lies one base away. Peripheral blood, roughly 9.3 milliliters per donor, was collected.

Sequenced input: blood. V is TRBV30 and J is TRBJ2-1; D is perhaps TRBD2 (6 bases). The J call may be incorrect, as the DNA end agrees better with TRBJ2-7. The TCR was taken from a woman aged 18-30 years in good health. The CDR3 reads CAWTPPGGVAYNEQYF. CDR3 bases: TGTGCCTGGACTCCGCCCGGAGGGGTGGCCTACAATGAGCAGTACTTC.